This T cell receptor (beta chain) came from a study of shared clonotypes between healthy human individuals. Study results and limitations: Unshared clonotypes carried lower generation probabilities than those common to all four donors. As a rule, naive subsets had a larger estimated richness than memory subsets. Among donors, the sharing of clonotypes was expected to be influenced by sequencing depth.

TCRdb's table, derived via immunoSEQ multiplex PCR, lists solely in-frame clones and lacks some. Of 1,400,000 or so clones in the sample, 98% to 99% were seen once. On this clone: Its antigen is undetermined. Distinct nucleotide sequences in the sample also encode this CDR3.

CD45RA-negative memory and CD45RA+ naive subsets were split from the CD4+ cells. The sequence was collected from a man aged 25-45 years in good health. Sequencing was performed on naive CD4+ T cells sorted from blood. Subset denoted: CD45RA+ positively selected.

CDR3 region: CASSFRGRGYEQYF. In DNA form, the CDR3 reads TGTGCCAGCAGTTTCAGGGGGCGCGGTTACGAGCAGTACTTC. The chain carries TRBV27 and TRBJ2-7; 8 bases agree with TRBD1. Trimming at V came to 3 bases and at J to 4 bases, leaving 5 bases not matched to a gene. CDR3 length equals 14 residues. CDR1 MNHEY and CDR2 SMNVEV come from the germline V gene (reference sequence).